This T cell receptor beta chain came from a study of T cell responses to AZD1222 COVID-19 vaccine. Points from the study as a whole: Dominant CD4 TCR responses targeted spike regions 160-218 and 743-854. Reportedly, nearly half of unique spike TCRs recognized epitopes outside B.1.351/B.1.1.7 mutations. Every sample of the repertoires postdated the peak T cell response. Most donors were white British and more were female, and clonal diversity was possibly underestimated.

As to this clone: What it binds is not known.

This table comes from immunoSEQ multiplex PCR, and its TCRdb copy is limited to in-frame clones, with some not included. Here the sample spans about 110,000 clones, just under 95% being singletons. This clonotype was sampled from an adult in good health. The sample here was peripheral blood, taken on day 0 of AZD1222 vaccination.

The DNA for the CDR3 is TGCGCCAGCGGGGGGCTCAACACCGGGGAGCTGTTTTTT. This translates into CASGGLNTGELFF. The genes are TRBV10-2 and TRBJ2-2; D may be TRBD1 or TRBD2 (6 bases each). The V gene's germline CDR1 is WSHSY and CDR2 SAAADI. V was pared by 8 bases and J by 2 bases, with 9 bases between. This CDR3 region has 13 residues.